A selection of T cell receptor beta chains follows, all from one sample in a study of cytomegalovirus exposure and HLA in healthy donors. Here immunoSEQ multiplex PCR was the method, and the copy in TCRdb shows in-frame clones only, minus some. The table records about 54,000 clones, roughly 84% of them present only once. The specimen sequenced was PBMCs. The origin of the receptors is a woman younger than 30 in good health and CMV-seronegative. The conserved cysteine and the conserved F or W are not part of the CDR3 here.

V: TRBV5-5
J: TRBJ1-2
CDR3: ASSLRGEDYGYT

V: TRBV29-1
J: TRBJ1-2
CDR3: SLLRDSGDLRDGYT

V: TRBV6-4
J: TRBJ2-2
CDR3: ASSETWGAGELF

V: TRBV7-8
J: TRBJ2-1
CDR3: ASSSTGGTMNEQF

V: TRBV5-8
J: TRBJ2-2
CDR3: ASSLTGGLDTGELF

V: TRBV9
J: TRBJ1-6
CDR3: ASSAATGAGSPLH

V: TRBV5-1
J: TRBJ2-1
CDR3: ASSWGGIGDEQF

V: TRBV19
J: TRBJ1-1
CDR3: ASSIDQGGTEAF

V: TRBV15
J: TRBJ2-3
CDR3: ATQTGGTDTQY

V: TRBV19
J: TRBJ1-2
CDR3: ASSIGGFGGYT

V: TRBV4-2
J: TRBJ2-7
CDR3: ASSQDTPDTTYEQY

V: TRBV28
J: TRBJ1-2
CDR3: ASSFEGPQGNYGHT

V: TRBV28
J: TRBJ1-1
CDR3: ASRDSTSSEAF

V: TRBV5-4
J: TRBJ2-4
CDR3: ASSTSQGLAGEGAKNIQY

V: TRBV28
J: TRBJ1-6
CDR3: ASSLQTGRSTYNSPLH

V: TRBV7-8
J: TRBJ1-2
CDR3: ASSPGEGLFGYT

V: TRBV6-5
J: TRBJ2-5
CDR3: ASSRGVAGEETQY

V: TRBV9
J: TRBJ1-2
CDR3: ASSVRTDYGYT

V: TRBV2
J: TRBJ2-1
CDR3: ASSSGTSGETEQF

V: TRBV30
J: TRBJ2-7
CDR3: AWSSGNEQY

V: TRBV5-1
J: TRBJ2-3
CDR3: ASSSHNPGTDTQY

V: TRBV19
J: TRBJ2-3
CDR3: ASIQGTGMRTDTQY

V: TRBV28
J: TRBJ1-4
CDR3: ASSSGTGGSEKLF